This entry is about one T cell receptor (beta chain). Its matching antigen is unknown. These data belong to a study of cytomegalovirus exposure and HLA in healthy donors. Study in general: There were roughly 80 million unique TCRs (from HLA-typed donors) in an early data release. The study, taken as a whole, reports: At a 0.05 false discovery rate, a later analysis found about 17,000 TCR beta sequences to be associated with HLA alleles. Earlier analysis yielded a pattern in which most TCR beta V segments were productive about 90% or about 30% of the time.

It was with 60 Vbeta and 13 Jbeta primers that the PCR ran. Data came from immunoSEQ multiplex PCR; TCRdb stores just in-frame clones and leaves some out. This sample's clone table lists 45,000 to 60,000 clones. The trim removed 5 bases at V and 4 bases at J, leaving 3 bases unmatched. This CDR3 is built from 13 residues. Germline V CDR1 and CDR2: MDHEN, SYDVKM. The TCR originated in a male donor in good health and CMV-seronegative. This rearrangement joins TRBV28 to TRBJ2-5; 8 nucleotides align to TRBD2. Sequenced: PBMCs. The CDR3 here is CASSVSGRETQYF. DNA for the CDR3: TGTGCCAGCAGTGTAAGCGGGAGAGAGACCCAGTACTTC. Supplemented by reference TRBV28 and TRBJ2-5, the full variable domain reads DVKVTQSSRYLVKRTGEKVFLECVQDMDHENMFWYRQDPGLGLRLIYFSYDVKMKEKGDIPEGYSVSREKKERFSLILESASTNQTSMYLCASSVSGRETQYFGPGTRLLVL.